Listed here are 25 T cell receptor beta chains from one sample, sequenced in a study of human T cells and chemical hapten exposure. The time point: patch test 2, 6 weeks after DPC sensitization. Sample treatment: therapeutic diphenylcyclopropenone sensitization with weekly scalp DPC. MiXCR, applied by TCRdb to the RACE reads, yields one record per CDR3 protein. Here the sample spans a few hundred thousand distinct CDR3 sequences, over 6% being singletons. Sequences were derived from whole blood, sampled in connection with sensitization to the hapten diphenylcyclopropenone (DPC). The origin of the receptors is a woman younger than 35 with alopecia areata. Some clones in this sample may be carry-over from other donors' samples.

This clonotype was seen only a few times. This chain connects TRBV6-7 to TRBJ2-5; TRBD2 matches at 9 bases. TRBV6-7 is given ORF status, its function remaining uncertain. V lost 7 bases to trimming and J lost 5 bases; unmatched junction nucleotides: 17. The CDR3 runs to 17 residues. In nucleotides, the CDR3 is TGTGCCAGCACGGGCCGAGTGGGGCGGGGGGGCGACGAGACCCAGTACTTC. As protein: CASTGRVGRGGDETQYF.

This clonotype was seen only a few times. The V gene is TRBV12-3 or TRBV12-4, the J gene TRBJ1-3; D unclear. The CDR3 is 15 amino acids. Trimming cost V 5 bases and J 2 bases, with 13 bases left between them. In DNA form, the CDR3 reads TGTGCCAGCAGTCCCGGATCCCTTGCTGGAAACACCATATATTTT. Translated: CASSPGSLAGNTIYF.

This clonotype was counted many times. The chain joins TRBV25-1 to TRBJ1-2; D is uncertain. The V end was cut by 5 bases, the J end by 4 bases, with 11 bases between. This CDR3 comprises 13 residues. Germline loops: CDR1 MGHDK, CDR2 SYGVNS. The CDR3 nucleotides are TGTGCCAGCAGTTCTGCCGGCGGCTATGGCTACACCTTC. Amino acids: CASSSAGGYGYTF.

The genes are TRBV20-1 and TRBJ2-3; D tentatively fits TRBD1 or TRBD2 (5 bases each). V was cut by 1 base and J by 2 bases, with 10 bases left in between. Per germline, CDR1 DFQATT and CDR2 SNEGSKA (reference sequence). This CDR3 spans 14 amino acids. The CDR3 here is CSARVTGLTDTQYF. The CDR3 nucleotides read TGCAGTGCTAGAGTAACGGGGCTCACAGATACGCAGTATTTT.

This clonotype was observed many times. V is TRBV6-2 or TRBV6-3 and J is TRBJ1-1; D may be TRBD1 (5 bases). The V and J ends lost 8 bases and 3 bases respectively, with 19 bases between them. The CDR3 covers 15 residues. Germline CDR1 and CDR2: MNHEY and SVGEGT. CDR3 DNA sequence: TGTGCCAGCTCCTATCCTGGCGTAGGGGACACTGAAGCTTTCTTT. The encoded protein is CASSYPGVGDTEAFF.

This clonotype has just a few counts. The chain uses TRBV6-2 or TRBV6-3 and TRBJ2-5, with 7 positions matching TRBD2. CDR3 length equals 15 residues. Germline loops: CDR1 MNHEY, CDR2 SVGEGT. The trim removed 5 bases at V and 0 bases at J, leaving 6 bases unmatched. CDR3 in DNA: TGTGCCAGCAGTCGCACCGGGGGGTACCAAGAGACCCAGTACTTC. This translates into CASSRTGGYQETQYF.

The gene calls are TRBV6-2 or TRBV6-3 and TRBJ2-3; tentative D call: TRBD1 (6 bases). V gave up 7 bases and J gave up 3 bases, with 20 bases separating them. The CDR3 covers 16 residues. Germline V gives CDR1 MNHEY, CDR2 SVGEGT. The CDR3: CASNPWGPVLTDTQYF. The CDR3 coding sequence is TGTGCCAGCAACCCCTGGGGGCCAGTATTAACAGATACGCAGTATTTT.

The rearrangement joins TRBV20-1 to TRBJ1-2; no clear D gene. V shed 6 bases and J shed 4 bases, with 18 bases lying between them. This CDR3 comprises 14 residues. Germline V CDR1 and CDR2: DFQATT, SNEGSKA (reference sequence). The CDR3 protein is CSAIGSSVTYGYTF. Written as DNA, the CDR3 is TGCAGTGCGATTGGCAGCTCCGTAACCTATGGCTACACCTTC.

J is TRBJ2-5 and V is TRBV9; 12 bases agree with TRBD2. CDR1 is SGDLS, CDR2 YYNGEE, per germline. Germline trimming cut 3 bases from V and 5 bases from J; bases unmatched to any gene: 8. The CDR3 is made up of 16 amino acids. For the CDR3, the DNA is TGTGCCAGCAGCGGCGCTAGCGGGGGGGCTCGGGAGACCCAGTACTTC. This gives the protein CASSGASGGARETQYF.

A remark on this clonotype: A much bigger clone sits one base away, suggesting this may be a read error. No conserved phenylalanine or tryptophan is present at the end of the CDR3, so a read error is the likely explanation. The rearrangement uses TRBV20-1 and TRBJ2-6, with D possibly TRBD1 on 5 matching bases. The length of the CDR3 is 16 residues. CDR1 is DFQATT, CDR2 SNEGSKA, per germline (reference sequence). Trimming took 1 base from V and 0 from J, leaving 10 bases between them. CDR3 in amino acids: CSARAHQGSGANVLTL. CDR3 sequence (DNA): TGCAGTGCTAGAGCCCATCAGGGCTCTGGGGCCAACGTCCTGACTCTC.

This clonotype was counted only a few times. The chain combines TRBV18 with TRBJ1-1; D is ambiguous. This CDR3 contains 14 residues. CDR1 is KGHSH, CDR2 LQKENI, per germline. Between the trimmed V and J ends, which lost 2 bases and 0 bases, there was a span of 7 bases. The CDR3 protein is CASSPSTVNTEAFF. CDR3 bases: TGTGCCAGCTCACCATCGACCGTGAACACTGAAGCTTTCTTT.

CDR3 nucleotide sequence: TGTGCCAGCTCACCGTTTGAGGGGGTGACGACGGAGACCCAGTACTTC. Residues: CASSPFEGVTTETQYF. The chain employs TRBV18 and TRBJ2-5, with D maybe TRBD1 (6 bases). The V gene's germline CDR1 is KGHSH and CDR2 LQKENI. This CDR3 spans 16 amino acids. V lost 3 bases and J 5 bases, leaving 19 bases between the germline ends.

This clonotype has ten or more counts. The rearrangement joins TRBV6-6 to TRBJ1-2; weak D call: TRBD1 (5 bases). Germline CDR1 MNHNY, CDR2 SVGAGI (reference sequence). V gave up 2 bases and J gave up 6 bases, with 10 bases separating them. There are 13 residues in the CDR3. DNA of the CDR3: TGTGCCAGCAGTTACCGGGGGTTAGATGGCTACACCTTC. Protein product: CASSYRGLDGYTF.

This clonotype showed up many times. This chain links TRBV28 with TRBJ1-5, with D unclear. V was clipped by 2 bases and J by 11 bases, with 10 bases between them. Per germline, CDR1 MDHEN and CDR2 SYDVKM. This CDR3 spans 12 amino acids. In nucleotides, the CDR3 is TGTGCCAGCAGTTTAAGCAGGAAGGCCCAGCATTTT. Its protein product is CASSLSRKAQHF.

The sample holds many counts of this clonotype. V gene TRBV6-2 or TRBV6-3 combines with J gene TRBJ1-5; D uncertain. Trimming pared 0 bases from V and 4 bases from J, leaving 4 bases between. The length of the CDR3 is 13 residues. The germline V gene encodes CDR1 MNHEY and CDR2 SVGEGT. The CDR3 bases are TGTGCCAGCAGTTACTCGCGGAATCAGCCCCAGCATTTT. The encoded protein is CASSYSRNQPQHF.

This clonotype was seen ten or more times. V usage is TRBV12-3 or TRBV12-4 and J usage is TRBJ2-2, with D uncertain. The CDR3 contains 15 residues. V was trimmed by 5 bases and J by 1 base, leaving 11 bases between them. CDR3 sequence: CASSPRQMNTGELFF. CDR3 in DNA: TGTGCCAGCAGTCCCCGGCAGATGAACACCGGGGAGCTGTTTTTT.

At least ten counts were recorded for this clonotype. CDR3 residues: CASSLDGTGGFGADTQYF. CDR3 DNA sequence: TGTGCCAGCAGCTTAGACGGGACAGGGGGCTTTGGGGCAGATACGCAGTATTTT. The chain is built from TRBV7-2 and TRBJ2-3; 12 nucleotides match TRBD1. The CDR3 runs to 18 residues. Germline V gene sequence: CDR1 SGHTA, CDR2 FQGNSA. With 1 base clipped from V and 4 bases from J, the junction kept 9 bases outside the gene matches.

This clonotype was counted ten times or more. The chain has TRBV12-5 and TRBJ2-3; possibly TRBD1 for D (6 bases). This CDR3 contains 14 residues. The V end lost 1 base, the J end lost 3 bases, and 8 bases lay between the germline ends. CDR1 is LGHNT, CDR2 FRNRAP, per germline. The CDR3 bases are TGTGCTAGTGGTTTGGAAGGGGGAACAGATACGCAGTATTTT. The encoded protein is CASGLEGGTDTQYF. Filled out from reference TRBV12-5 and TRBJ2-3, the complete variable domain reads DARVTQTPRHKVTEMGQEVTMRCQPILGHNTVFWYRQTMMQGLELLAYFRNRAPLDDSGMPKDRFSAEMPDATLATLKIQPSEPRDSAVYFCASGLEGGTDTQYFGPGTRLTVL.

The chain combines TRBV9 with TRBJ2-3; D gene ambiguous. This CDR3 spans 13 amino acids. Trimming removed 0 bases from V and 2 bases from J, with 4 bases in between. Germline CDR1 is SGDLS and CDR2 is YYNGEE. DNA of the CDR3: TGTGCCAGCAGCGTAGCCCACACAGATACGCAGTATTTT. Its protein product is CASSVAHTDTQYF.

This clonotype was counted a few times. The CDR3 DNA follows: TGTGCCAGCAGCCCCTGGACAGGTCCTATGAAGACCCAGTACTTC. Amino acid sequence: CASSPWTGPMKTQYF. The chain is built from TRBV7-9 and TRBJ2-5; 7 bases line up with TRBD1. The CDR3 is made up of 15 amino acids. Germline V CDR1 and CDR2: SEHNR, FQNEAQ (reference sequence). Trimming removed 5 bases from V and 6 bases from J; junction bases left unmatched: 12.

This clonotype was picked up a small number of times. V is TRBV28 and J is TRBJ2-7; 7 bases match TRBD2. Trimming cost V 5 bases and J 2 bases; bases outside gene matches: 21. CDR3 length: 19 residues. Germline V gene data show CDR1 as MDHEN and CDR2 as SYDVKM. Written as DNA, the CDR3 is TGTGCCAGCAGTCTCTTATACCCCTTGCTTTGGGGGGGGGCCTACGAGCAGTACTTC. This translates into CASSLLYPLLWGGAYEQYF. The full variable domain, in which reference TRBV28 and TRBJ2-7 provide the parts outside the CDR3, is DVKVTQSSRYLVKRTGEKVFLECVQDMDHENMFWYRQDPGLGLRLIYFSYDVKMKEKGDIPEGYSVSREKKERFSLILESASTNQTSMYLCASSLLYPLLWGGAYEQYFGPGTRLTVT.

Many counts were recorded for this clonotype. The rearrangement uses TRBV7-2 and TRBJ2-1; D perhaps matches TRBD1 (6 bases). The germline V and J ends were trimmed by 3 bases and 10 bases, with 19 bases remaining between them. CDR3 length equals 15 residues. CDR1 SGHTA and CDR2 FQGNSA come from the germline V gene. Here the CDR3 DNA reads TGTGCCAGCAGCTTTCTGGCCGCAGAAAGGGGGGAGCAGTTCTTC. It specifies CASSFLAAERGEQFF. The complete variable domain, with remaining parts taken from reference TRBV7-2 and TRBJ2-1, reads GAGVSQSPSNKVTEKGKDVELRCDPISGHTALYWYRQSLGQGLEFLIYFQGNSAPDKSGLPSDRFSAERTGGSVSTLTIQRTQQEDSAVYLCASSFLAAERGEQFFGPGTRLTVL.

This clonotype was picked up a small number of times. The chain carries TRBV7-2 and TRBJ1-3, with TRBD1 matching 8 bases. From germline, CDR1 is SGHTA and CDR2 FQGNSA. The trim removed 2 bases at V and 0 bases at J, leaving 9 bases unmatched. The CDR3 has 18 residues. The DNA of the CDR3 is TGTGCCAGCAGCTTAATTTCTACAGGGGGAGCCTCTGGAAACACCATATATTTT. Amino acid sequence: CASSLISTGGASGNTIYF.

This clonotype was seen a few times. This chain links TRBV24-1 with TRBJ1-1; no definite D call. CDR1 and CDR2 from the germline V gene are KGHDR and SFDVKD. CDR3 length: 13 residues. Trimming removed 3 bases from V and 8 bases from J, with 12 bases in between. CDR3 sequence: CATSDGPGFEAFF. In DNA, the CDR3 is TGTGCCACCAGTGATGGACCGGGTTTCGAAGCTTTCTTT.

This clonotype was found a few times. The chain carries TRBV6-2 or TRBV6-3 and TRBJ1-5; no definite D call. The CDR3 runs 13 residues. The germline V gene encodes CDR1 MNHEY and CDR2 SVGEGT. Trimming removed 7 bases at V and 7 bases at J, with 14 bases between. The CDR3 region is CASTNTEGQPQHF. The CDR3 DNA reads TGTGCCAGCACCAACACGGAAGGCCAGCCCCAGCATTTT.